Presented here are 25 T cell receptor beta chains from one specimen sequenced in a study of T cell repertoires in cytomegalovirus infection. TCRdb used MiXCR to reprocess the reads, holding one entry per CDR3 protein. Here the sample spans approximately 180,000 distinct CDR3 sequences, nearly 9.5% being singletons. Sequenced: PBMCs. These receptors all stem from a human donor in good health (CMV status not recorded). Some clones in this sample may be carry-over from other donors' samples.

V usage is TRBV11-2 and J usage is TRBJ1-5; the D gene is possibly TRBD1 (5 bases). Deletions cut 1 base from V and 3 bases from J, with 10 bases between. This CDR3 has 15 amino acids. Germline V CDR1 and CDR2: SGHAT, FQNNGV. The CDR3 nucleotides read TGTGCCAGCAGCTTAGGGGGACGGAACAATCAGCCCCAGCATTTT. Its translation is CASSLGGRNNQPQHF.

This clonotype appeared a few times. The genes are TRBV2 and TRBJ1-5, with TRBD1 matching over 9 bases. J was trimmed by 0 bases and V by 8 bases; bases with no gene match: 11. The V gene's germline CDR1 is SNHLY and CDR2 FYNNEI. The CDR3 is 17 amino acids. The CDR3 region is CASGGGTGSYSNQPQHF. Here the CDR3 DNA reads TGTGCCAGCGGGGGGGGGACAGGGTCATATAGCAATCAGCCCCAGCATTTT.

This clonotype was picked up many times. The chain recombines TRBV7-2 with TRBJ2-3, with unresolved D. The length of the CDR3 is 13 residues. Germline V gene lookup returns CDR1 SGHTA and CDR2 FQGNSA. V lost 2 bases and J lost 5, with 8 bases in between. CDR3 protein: CASSLQVGDTQYF. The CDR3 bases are TGTGCCAGCAGCTTACAGGTTGGAGATACGCAGTATTTT.

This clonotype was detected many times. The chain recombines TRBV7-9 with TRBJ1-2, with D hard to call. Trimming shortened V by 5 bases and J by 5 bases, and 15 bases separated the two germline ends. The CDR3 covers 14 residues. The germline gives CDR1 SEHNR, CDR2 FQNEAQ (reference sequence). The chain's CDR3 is CASSPDGYHYGYTF. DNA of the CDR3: TGTGCCAGCAGCCCTGACGGATATCATTATGGCTACACCTTC.

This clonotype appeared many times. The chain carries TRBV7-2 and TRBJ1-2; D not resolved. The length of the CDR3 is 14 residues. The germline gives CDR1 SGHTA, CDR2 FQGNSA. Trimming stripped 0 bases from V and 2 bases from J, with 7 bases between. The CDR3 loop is CASSLAPGNYGYTF. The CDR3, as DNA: TGTGCCAGCAGCTTAGCGCCGGGAAACTATGGCTACACCTTC.

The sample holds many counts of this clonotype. The CDR3 region is CASSPPLGSYNEQFF. The CDR3 bases are TGTGCCAGCAGTCCCCCACTAGGCTCCTACAATGAGCAGTTCTTC. The chain carries TRBV28 and TRBJ2-1; possible D gene TRBD2, 5 bases. The length of the CDR3 is 15 residues. The ends were cut back, 5 bases at V and 0 bases at J, with 11 bases in the middle. The germline gives CDR1 MDHEN, CDR2 SYDVKM.

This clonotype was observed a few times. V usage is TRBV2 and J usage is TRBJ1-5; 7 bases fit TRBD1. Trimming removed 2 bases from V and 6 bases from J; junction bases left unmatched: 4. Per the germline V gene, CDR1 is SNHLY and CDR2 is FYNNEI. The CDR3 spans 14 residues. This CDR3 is CASSETGETQPQHF. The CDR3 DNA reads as TGTGCCAGCAGTGAAACAGGGGAAACTCAGCCCCAGCATTTT.

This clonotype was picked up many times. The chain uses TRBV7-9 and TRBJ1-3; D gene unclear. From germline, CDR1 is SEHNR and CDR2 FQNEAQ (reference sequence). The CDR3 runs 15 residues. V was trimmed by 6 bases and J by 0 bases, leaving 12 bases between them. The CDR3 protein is CASRRGLRSGNTIYF. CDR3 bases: TGTGCCAGCAGGAGAGGACTTCGCTCTGGAAACACCATATATTTT.

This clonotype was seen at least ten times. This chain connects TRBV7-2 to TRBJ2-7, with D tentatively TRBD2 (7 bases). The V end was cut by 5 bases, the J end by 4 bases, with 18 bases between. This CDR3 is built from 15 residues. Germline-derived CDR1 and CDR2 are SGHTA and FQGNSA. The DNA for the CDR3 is TGTGCCAGCAGCCTTCCTTCCGGGGGGCGGTACGAGCAGTACTTC. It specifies CASSLPSGGRYEQYF.

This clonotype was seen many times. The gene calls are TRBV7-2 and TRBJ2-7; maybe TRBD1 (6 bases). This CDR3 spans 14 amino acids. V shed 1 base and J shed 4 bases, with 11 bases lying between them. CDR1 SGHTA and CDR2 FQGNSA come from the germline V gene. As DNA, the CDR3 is TGTGCCAGCAGCTTAGTCCCACAGGGATACGAGCAGTACTTC. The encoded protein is CASSLVPQGYEQYF.

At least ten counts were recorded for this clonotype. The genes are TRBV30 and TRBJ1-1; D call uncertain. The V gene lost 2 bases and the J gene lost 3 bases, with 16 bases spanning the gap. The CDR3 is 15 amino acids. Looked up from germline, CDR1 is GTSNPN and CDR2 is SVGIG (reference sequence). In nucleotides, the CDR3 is TGTGCCTGGAGTACCCCAGGTCACCGGGACACTGAAGCTTTCTTT. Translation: CAWSTPGHRDTEAFF.

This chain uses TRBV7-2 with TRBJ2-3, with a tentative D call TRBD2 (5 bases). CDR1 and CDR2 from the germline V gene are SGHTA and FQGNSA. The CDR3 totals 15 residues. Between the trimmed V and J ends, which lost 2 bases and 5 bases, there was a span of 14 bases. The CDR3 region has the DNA TGTGCCAGCAGCTTACGGCCTAGTGGGAGAGATACGCAGTATTTT. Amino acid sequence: CASSLRPSGRDTQYF.

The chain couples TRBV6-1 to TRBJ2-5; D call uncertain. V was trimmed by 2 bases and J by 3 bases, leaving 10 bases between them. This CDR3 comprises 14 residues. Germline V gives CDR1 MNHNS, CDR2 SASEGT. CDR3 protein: CASSERSGKETQYF. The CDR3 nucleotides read TGTGCCAGCAGTGAAAGGTCAGGTAAAGAGACCCAGTACTTC.

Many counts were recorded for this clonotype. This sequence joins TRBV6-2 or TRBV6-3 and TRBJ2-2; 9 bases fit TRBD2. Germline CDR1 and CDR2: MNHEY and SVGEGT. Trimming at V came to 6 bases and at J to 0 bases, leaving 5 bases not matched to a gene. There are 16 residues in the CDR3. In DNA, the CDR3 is TGTGCCAGCAGCCATAGCGGGAGTCCGAACACCGGGGAGCTGTTTTTT. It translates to CASSHSGSPNTGELFF.

CDR3 DNA sequence: TGCGCCAGCTCAAAAGGCGACGGGAAGATTCAAGAGACCCAGTACTTC. Protein product: CASSKGDGKIQETQYF. The chain employs TRBV5-1 and TRBJ2-5; D possibly corresponds to TRBD2 (5 bases). Germline V gene data show CDR1 as SGHRS and CDR2 as YFSETQ. The CDR3 is made up of 16 amino acids. V was pared by 7 bases and J by 2 bases, with 21 bases between.

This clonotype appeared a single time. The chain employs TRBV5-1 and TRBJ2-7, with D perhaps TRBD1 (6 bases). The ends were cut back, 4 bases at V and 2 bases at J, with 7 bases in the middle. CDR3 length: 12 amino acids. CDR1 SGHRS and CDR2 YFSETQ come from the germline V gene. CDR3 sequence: CASSRDTYEQYF. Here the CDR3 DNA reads TGCGCCAGCAGCCGGGACACCTACGAGCAGTACTTC. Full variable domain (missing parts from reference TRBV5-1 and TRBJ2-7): KAGVTQTPRYLIKTRGQQVTLSCSPISGHRSVSWYQQTPGQGLQFLFEYFSETQRNKGNFPGRFSGRQFSNSRSEMNVSTLELGDSALYLCASSRDTYEQYFGPGTRLTVT.

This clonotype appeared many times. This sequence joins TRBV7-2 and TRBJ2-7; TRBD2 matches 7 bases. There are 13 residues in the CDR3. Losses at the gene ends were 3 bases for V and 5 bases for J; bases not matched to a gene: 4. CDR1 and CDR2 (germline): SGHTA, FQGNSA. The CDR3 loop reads CASSLGGTDEQYF. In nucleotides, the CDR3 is TGTGCCAGCAGCTTGGGAGGGACTGACGAGCAGTACTTC.

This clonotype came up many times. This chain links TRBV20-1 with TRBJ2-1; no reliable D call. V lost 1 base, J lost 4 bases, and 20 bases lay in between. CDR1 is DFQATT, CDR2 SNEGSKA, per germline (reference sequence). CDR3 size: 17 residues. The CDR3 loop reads CSARGEFPVVAYNEQFF. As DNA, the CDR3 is TGCAGTGCTAGAGGCGAGTTCCCCGTCGTGGCGTACAATGAGCAGTTCTTC.

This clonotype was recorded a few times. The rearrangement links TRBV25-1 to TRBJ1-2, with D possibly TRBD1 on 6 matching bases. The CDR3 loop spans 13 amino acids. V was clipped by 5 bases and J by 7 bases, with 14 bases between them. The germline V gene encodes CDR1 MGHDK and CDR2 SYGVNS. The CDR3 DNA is TGTGCCAGCAGTACAACTACAGGGTTTGGCTACACCTTC. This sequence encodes CASSTTTGFGYTF.

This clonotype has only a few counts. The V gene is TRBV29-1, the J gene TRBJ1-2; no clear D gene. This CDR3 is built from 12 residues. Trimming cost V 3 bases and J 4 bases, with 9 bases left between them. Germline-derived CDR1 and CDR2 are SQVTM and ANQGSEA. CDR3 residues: CSVDSPVYGYTF. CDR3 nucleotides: TGCAGCGTTGACAGCCCAGTCTATGGCTACACCTTC.

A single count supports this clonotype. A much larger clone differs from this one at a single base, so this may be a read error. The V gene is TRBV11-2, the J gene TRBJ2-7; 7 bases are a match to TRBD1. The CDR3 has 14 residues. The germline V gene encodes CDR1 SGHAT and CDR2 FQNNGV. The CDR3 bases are TGTGACAGCAGTTACCCCGACAGGGAGTACGAGCAGTACTTC. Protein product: CDSSYPDREYEQYF.

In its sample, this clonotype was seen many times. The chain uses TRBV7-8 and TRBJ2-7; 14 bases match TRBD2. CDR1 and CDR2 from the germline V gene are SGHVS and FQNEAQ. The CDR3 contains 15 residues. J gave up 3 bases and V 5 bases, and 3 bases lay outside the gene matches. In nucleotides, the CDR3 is TGTGCCAGCAGCAAGGGGACTAGCGGGAGCTACGAGCAGTACTTC. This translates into CASSKGTSGSYEQYF.

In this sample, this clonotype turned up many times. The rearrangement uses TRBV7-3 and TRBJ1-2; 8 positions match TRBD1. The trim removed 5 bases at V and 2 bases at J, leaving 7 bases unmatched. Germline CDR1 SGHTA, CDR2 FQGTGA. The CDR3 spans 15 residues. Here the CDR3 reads CASSPGGGLNYGYTF. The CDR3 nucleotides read TGTGCCAGCAGCCCAGGGGGCGGCCTCAACTATGGCTACACCTTC.

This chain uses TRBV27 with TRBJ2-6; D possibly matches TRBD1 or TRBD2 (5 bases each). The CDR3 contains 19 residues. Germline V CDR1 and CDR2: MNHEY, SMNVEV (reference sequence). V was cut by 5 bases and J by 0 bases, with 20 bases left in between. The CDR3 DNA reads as TGTGCCAGCAGTAGCCGGGACCTAAGTTTGGGCTCTGGGGCCAACGTCCTGACTTTC. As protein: CASSSRDLSLGSGANVLTF. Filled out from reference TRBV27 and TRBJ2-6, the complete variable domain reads EAQVTQNPRYLITVTGKKLTVTCSQNMNHEYMSWYRQDPGLGLRQIYYSMNVEVTDKGDVPEGYKVSRKEKRNFPLILESPSPNQTSLYFCASSSRDLSLGSGANVLTFGAGSRLTVL.

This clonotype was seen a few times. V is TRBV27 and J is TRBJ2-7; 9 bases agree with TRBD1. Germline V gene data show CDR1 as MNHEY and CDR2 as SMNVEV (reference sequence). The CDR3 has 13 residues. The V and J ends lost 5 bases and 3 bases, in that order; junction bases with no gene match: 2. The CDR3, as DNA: TGTGCCAGCAGTCCGGACAGGGGCTACGAGCAGTACTTC. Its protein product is CASSPDRGYEQYF.